These 29 T cell receptor beta chains were sequenced from one sample in a study of monozygotic twins with inflammatory bowel disease (dated by TCRdb to between 2018 and 2020). The library was made by 5' RACE. Sequencing relied on an Illumina HiSeq 2500. TCRdb reprocessed the reads and assigns one entry to each CDR3 protein sequence, leaving out DNA. The sample table records about 380,000 distinct CDR3 sequences. The top ten constitute 2% to 3% of the sample. The sample comprised blood. Every receptor here comes from a human donor with ulcerative colitis or Crohn's disease, or a healthy co-twin of an affected twin (not recorded which).

The genes are TRBV11-2 and TRBJ2-7; TCRdb's D call, TRBD1, is unchecked because there is no DNA. The length of the CDR3 is 16 residues. The germline CDR1 and CDR2 sequences are SGHAT and FQNNGV. CDR3 amino acids: CASSLGLGTGHYEQYF.

This chain connects TRBV5-1 to TRBJ2-3; TCRdb designates TRBD1, a call that cannot be tested without DNA. Per germline, CDR1 SGHRS and CDR2 YFSETQ. This CDR3 region has 15 residues. The CDR3 loop is CASSFSSPVPDTQYF.

This rearrangement joins TRBV7-3 to TRBJ2-5; TCRdb's assignment of TRBD1 cannot be checked, as there is no DNA. Germline CDR1 is SGHTA and CDR2 is FQGTGA. The CDR3 is 18 amino acids. This CDR3 reads CASSLTSSGGHEVETQYF.

This chain connects TRBV4-3 to TRBJ2-7. CDR3 length equals 17 residues. Germline V gene lookup returns CDR1 LGHNA and CDR2 YSLEER. The CDR3 reads CASSRTARTHISYEQYF.

V usage is TRBV5-1 and J usage is TRBJ2-3; TCRdb lists TRBD1, though no DNA is available to test this call. The CDR3 consists of 16 residues. Looked up from germline, CDR1 is SGHRS and CDR2 is YFSETQ. The CDR3 sequence is CASSYGRGHSTDTQYF.

This chain links TRBV9 with TRBJ2-5; TCRdb picks TRBD1, but there is no DNA to check that call. Germline values: CDR1 SGDLS, CDR2 YYNGEE. The CDR3 runs to 16 residues. The CDR3: CASSATDREYQETQYF.

The chain couples TRBV7-9 to TRBJ2-2; the TCRdb D gene call, TRBD2, has no DNA to confirm it. The CDR3 runs 17 residues. Germline values: CDR1 SEHNR, CDR2 FQNEAQ (reference sequence). The CDR3 reads CASTTPRLAGYTGELFF.

The chain has TRBV7-9 and TRBJ1-1; TCRdb proposes TRBD1, but this gene call is untestable without DNA. The CDR3 spans 16 residues. Germline CDR1 and CDR2: SEHNR and FQNEAQ (reference sequence). This CDR3 reads CASSLIPVGGRTEAFF.

This chain uses TRBV5-3 with TRBJ1-2. TRBV5-3 is annotated as an ORF whose role is uncertain. There are 13 residues in the CDR3. CDR3 amino acids: CASSLTDPYGYTF.

This chain connects TRBV6-4 to TRBJ2-3; the TCRdb call, TRBD1, lacks DNA for checking. The CDR3 runs 15 residues. CDR1 MRHNA and CDR2 SNTAGT come from the germline V gene. CDR3 sequence reads: CASSGGDRILDTQYF.

This chain connects TRBV9 to TRBJ2-1; TCRdb's D gene call, TRBD1, goes unchecked for lack of DNA. Per germline, CDR1 SGDLS and CDR2 YYNGEE. The CDR3 extends over 17 amino acids. The CDR3 is CASSPRDRSSSYNEQFF.

The CDR3 loop reads CASSLGLAGGQETQYF. The rearrangement links TRBV7-2 to TRBJ2-5; the TCRdb call, TRBD2, lacks DNA for checking. From germline, CDR1 is SGHTA and CDR2 FQGNSA. This CDR3 has 16 residues.

This chain uses TRBV12-3 or TRBV12-4 with TRBJ1-4; the D call of TRBD1 rests on TCRdb alone, since no DNA is present to check it. The CDR3 covers 15 residues. The CDR3 sequence is CASRALGQVNEKLFF.

The chain recombines TRBV7-8 with TRBJ1-3. Looked up from germline, CDR1 is SGHVS and CDR2 is FQNEAQ. This CDR3 is built from 15 residues. CDR3 sequence: CASSPTTRSGNTIYF.

V is TRBV5-1 and J is TRBJ1-2; the TCRdb D gene call, TRBD1, has no DNA to confirm it. CDR1 SGHRS and CDR2 YFSETQ come from the germline V gene. This CDR3 has 14 amino acids. The CDR3: CASSAGTGYYGYTF.

V usage is TRBV3-1 and J usage is TRBJ2-5. The CDR3 is 15 residues long. Germline assignment: CDR1 LGHDT and CDR2 YNNKEL (reference sequence). The chain's CDR3 is CASSQALGFGETQYF.

The chain carries TRBV9 and TRBJ2-7. The CDR3 has 13 residues. CDR1 SGDLS and CDR2 YYNGEE come from the germline V gene. CDR3 protein: CASSVGASYEQYF. The full variable domain, with the rest looked up from reference TRBV9 and TRBJ2-7, is DSGVTQTPKHLITATGQRVTLRCSPRSGDLSVYWYQQSLDQGLQFLIQYYNGEERAKGNILERFSAQQFPDLHSELNLSSLELGDSALYFCASSVGASYEQYFGPGTRLTVT.

The chain carries TRBV6-2 or TRBV6-3 and TRBJ1-5. This CDR3 spans 16 amino acids. From germline, CDR1 is MNHEY and CDR2 SVGEGT. The CDR3 region is CASSSTSFSYNQPQHF.

V gene TRBV7-9 combines with J gene TRBJ2-7; TCRdb names TRBD1, which stays unverified in the absence of DNA. Germline CDR1 and CDR2: SEHNR and FQNEAQ (reference sequence). The CDR3 extends over 17 amino acids. The CDR3 sequence is CASSPPVRGRTVYEQYF. Filled out from reference TRBV7-9 and TRBJ2-7, the complete variable domain reads DTGVSQNPRHKITKRGQNVTFRCDPISEHNRLYWYRQTLGQGPEFLTYFQNEAQLEKSRLLSDRFSAERPKGSFSTLEIQRTEQGDSAMYLCASSPPVRGRTVYEQYFGPGTRLTVT.

This chain joins TRBV4-3 and TRBJ2-1. CDR1 LGHNA and CDR2 YSLEER come from the germline V gene. This CDR3 is built from 15 residues. CDR3 loop: CASSQEIVAYNEQFF.

The rearrangement links TRBV11-2 to TRBJ1-1. From germline, CDR1 is SGHAT and CDR2 FQNNGV. This CDR3 comprises 15 residues. CDR3 amino acids: CASSLDPGKDTEAFF.

The V call is TRBV6-5, the J call TRBJ1-1; checking the TCRdb D call of TRBD1 is not possible without DNA. The germline V gene encodes CDR1 MNHEY and CDR2 SVGAGI. The CDR3 covers 14 residues. The CDR3 here is CASSYGGQGGRAFF.

The chain combines TRBV12-3 or TRBV12-4 with TRBJ1-1; no DNA is available, so the TRBD1 call from TCRdb remains unchecked. The CDR3 extends over 13 amino acids. The CDR3 loop reads CASSPGETGEAFF.

The gene calls are TRBV2 and TRBJ2-5; TCRdb proposes TRBD1, but this gene call is untestable without DNA. The CDR3 runs 13 residues. Per the germline V gene, CDR1 is SNHLY and CDR2 is FYNNEI. The CDR3 sequence: CACCPGAQETQYF.

The gene calls are TRBV7-2 and TRBJ2-3; TCRdb's D gene call, TRBD2, goes unchecked for lack of DNA. CDR3 length: 17 residues. Germline CDR1 SGHTA, CDR2 FQGNSA. The CDR3 loop reads CASSSLLAGGLTDTQYF.

This chain uses TRBV28 with TRBJ2-7; the TCRdb D gene call, TRBD1, has no DNA to confirm it. CDR3 length equals 13 residues. CDR1 and CDR2 (germline): MDHEN, SYDVKM. The CDR3 is CASSLRQGPWQYF.

The chain has TRBV7-9 and TRBJ1-1; TCRdb names TRBD1, which stays unverified in the absence of DNA. Germline values: CDR1 SEHNR, CDR2 FQNEAQ (reference sequence). CDR3 length equals 13 residues. CDR3 protein: CASSWGAASEAFF.

This chain links TRBV5-1 with TRBJ2-1; lacking DNA, the TRBD1 call made by TCRdb goes unchecked. Germline V gene sequence: CDR1 SGHRS, CDR2 YFSETQ. The CDR3 length is 15 residues. CDR3 residues: CASSFSGTPRGEQFF.

The rearrangement links TRBV7-3 to TRBJ2-5. CDR3 size: 13 residues. Germline lookup yields CDR1 SGHTA and CDR2 FQGTGA. The CDR3 here is CASSSTPQETQYF.